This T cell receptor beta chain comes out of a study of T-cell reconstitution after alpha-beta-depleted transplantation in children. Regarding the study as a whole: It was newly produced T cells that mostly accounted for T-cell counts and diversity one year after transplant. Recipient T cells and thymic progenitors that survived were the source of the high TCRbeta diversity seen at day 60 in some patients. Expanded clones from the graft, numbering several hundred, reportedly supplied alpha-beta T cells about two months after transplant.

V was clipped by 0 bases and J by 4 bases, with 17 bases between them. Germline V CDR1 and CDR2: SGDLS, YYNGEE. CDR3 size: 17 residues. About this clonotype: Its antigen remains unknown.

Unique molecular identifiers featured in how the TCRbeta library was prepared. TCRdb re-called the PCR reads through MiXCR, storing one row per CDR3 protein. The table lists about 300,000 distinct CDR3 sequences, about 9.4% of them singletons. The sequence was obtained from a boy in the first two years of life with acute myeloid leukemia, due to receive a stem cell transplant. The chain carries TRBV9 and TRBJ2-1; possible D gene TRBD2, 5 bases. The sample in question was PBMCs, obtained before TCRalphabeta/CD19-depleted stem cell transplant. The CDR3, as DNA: TGTGCCAGCAGCGTAGTCTATCGGACTTACCCATACAATGAGCAGTTCTTC. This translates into CASSVVYRTYPYNEQFF.